This entry lists 20 T cell receptor beta chains sequenced from one sample in a study of post-analysis software for immune sequencing data. The antigens these receptors bind are not known. TCR beta libraries were prepared from cDNA with unique molecular identifiers. TCRdb re-analysed the PCR reads in MiXCR, keeping a single row per CDR3 protein. The sample contains over 250,000 distinct CDR3 sequences, 35% to 40% of which appear only once. General observations from the study: TRBV segments more frequent in patients than in controls numbered about 5 and included TRBV5-6, TRBV5-1 and TRBV20-1.

Sequenced: blood. The receptors were sampled from a girl aged 5-17 years with multiple sclerosis.

This clonotype has more than one count but fewer than ten. The chain has TRBV20-1 and TRBJ2-5; D may be TRBD2 (5 bases). This CDR3 comprises 15 residues. V lost 3 bases and J lost 4, with 18 bases in between. Germline V gene sequence: CDR1 DFQATT, CDR2 SNEGSKA (reference sequence). CDR3 sequence: CSARDFLKGSETQYF. The CDR3 DNA follows: TGCAGTGCTAGGGACTTCCTGAAAGGGTCAGAGACCCAGTACTTC.

This clonotype appeared once. J is TRBJ1-1 and V is TRBV20-1; 9 positions agree with TRBD1. The V segment lost 6 bases and the J segment 11 bases; nucleotides outside the gene matches: 13. The CDR3 is 13 amino acids. Germline loops: CDR1 DFQATT, CDR2 SNEGSKA (reference sequence). CDR3 sequence: CSASRDRAGPAFF. The CDR3 coding sequence is TGCAGTGCGTCTCGGGACAGGGCAGGGCCCGCTTTCTTT.

This clonotype was counted at least ten times. The genes are TRBV10-2 and TRBJ1-4; D is uncertain. Germline V gene sequence: CDR1 WSHSY, CDR2 SAAADI. V was cut by 7 bases and J by 0 bases, with 6 bases left in between. The CDR3 is made up of 13 amino acids. This CDR3 reads CASTRATNEKLFF. CDR3 coding DNA: TGCGCCAGCACACGGGCAACTAATGAAAAACTGTTTTTT.

Concerning this clonotype: The junction and the germline gene differ at one end; a read error may be behind it. This chain uses TRBV5-1 with TRBJ1-4; D possibly corresponds to TRBD1 (6 bases). Germline CDR1 SGHRS, CDR2 YFSETQ. The CDR3 totals 14 residues. The CDR3 nucleotides read TGCGCCAGCAGCTTGACAGGGAGGGATGAAAGACTGTTTTTT. Residues: CASSLTGRDERLFF.

V gene TRBV6-5 combines with J gene TRBJ2-3; 9 positions match TRBD2. CDR3 length equals 12 residues. Germline values: CDR1 MNHEY, CDR2 SVGAGI. J lost 8 bases, V lost 7 bases, and 4 bases had no gene match. CDR3 residues: CASISAGGTQYF. The CDR3 DNA follows: TGTGCCAGCATTTCAGCGGGGGGTACGCAGTATTTT.

Concerning this clonotype itself: A much bigger clone sits one base away, suggesting this may be a read error. The V call is TRBV5-1, the J call TRBJ2-5, with 11 bases fitting TRBD2. Germline CDR1 and CDR2: SGHRS and YFSETQ. The CDR3 length is 15 residues. The J segment lost 11 bases and the V segment lost 4 bases, leaving 13 bases of the junction unmatched. CDR3 amino acids: CASSDGTSGLSEQYF. The CDR3 DNA follows: TGCGCCAGCAGCGATGGGACTAGCGGACTGAGTGAGCAGTACTTC.

Many counts were recorded for this clonotype. The rearrangement joins TRBV5-1 to TRBJ2-1; D perhaps matches TRBD1 (6 bases). The germline CDR1 and CDR2 sequences are SGHRS and YFSETQ. The CDR3 loop spans 14 amino acids. V was trimmed by 3 bases and J by 6 bases, leaving 13 bases between them. Written as DNA, the CDR3 is TGCGCCAGCAGCTACCGACAGGAAGCCAATGAGCAGTTCTTC. This gives the protein CASSYRQEANEQFF.

This clonotype was found a few times. The gene calls are TRBV11-2 and TRBJ1-2; 7 positions agree with TRBD1. This CDR3 comprises 12 residues. Germline V gene data show CDR1 as SGHAT and CDR2 as FQNNGV. The trim removed 5 bases at V and 8 bases at J, leaving 5 bases unmatched. CDR3 sequence (DNA): TGTGCCAGCAGCCCAGGACAGGCGGGCTACACCTTC. Its protein product is CASSPGQAGYTF.

In this sample, this clonotype turned up many times. As DNA, the CDR3 is TGTGCCAGCGACCAAGGAAATACGCAGTATTTT. Protein product: CASDQGNTQYF. The V and J genes are TRBV28 and TRBJ2-3; D is ambiguous. Per the germline V gene, CDR1 is MDHEN and CDR2 is SYDVKM. The CDR3 totals 11 residues. V was cut by 8 bases and J by 7 bases, with 10 bases left in between. The complete variable domain, with remaining parts taken from reference TRBV28 and TRBJ2-3, reads DVKVTQSSRYLVKRTGEKVFLECVQDMDHENMFWYRQDPGLGLRLIYFSYDVKMKEKGDIPEGYSVSREKKERFSLILESASTNQTSMYLCASDQGNTQYFGPGTRLTVL.

The chain couples TRBV12-3 or TRBV12-4 to TRBJ2-7; the D gene could be TRBD1 or TRBD2 (5 bases each). There are 15 residues in the CDR3. Trimming removed 6 bases at V and 0 bases at J, with 15 bases between. DNA of the CDR3: TGTGCCAGCAGGAACCGGGACGGCTACTCCTACGAGCAGTACTTC. As protein: CASRNRDGYSYEQYF.

Concerning this clonotype itself: Mismatch with germline at one junction end may stem from a read error. CDR3 loop: CASSLQYTIYF. The CDR3, as DNA: TGCGCCAGCAGTTTACAGTACACCATATATTTT. The rearrangement joins TRBV12-3 or TRBV12-4 to TRBJ1-3; D remains ambiguous. The length of the CDR3 is 11 residues.

This clonotype was picked up many times. The chain joins TRBV18 to TRBJ2-5; D uncertain. The V end lost 8 bases, the J end lost 0 bases, and 4 bases lay between the germline ends. From germline, CDR1 is KGHSH and CDR2 LQKENI. This CDR3 has 11 residues. The CDR3 spells CASSNQETQYF. CDR3 bases: TGTGCCAGCAGTAACCAAGAGACCCAGTACTTC. Full variable domain (missing parts from reference TRBV18 and TRBJ2-5): NAGVMQNPRHLVRRRGQEARLRCSPMKGHSHVYWYRQLPEEGLKFMVYLQKENIIDESGMPKERFSAEFPKEGPSILRIQQVVRGDSAAYFCASSNQETQYFGPGTRLLVL.

This chain joins TRBV6-6 and TRBJ1-1, with D perhaps matching TRBD1 (5 bases). Deletions cut 4 bases from V and 4 bases from J, with 10 bases between. The CDR3 runs 13 residues. CDR1 MNHNY and CDR2 SVGAGI come from the germline V gene (reference sequence). CDR3 sequence reads: CASSWGGSTEAFF. Written as DNA, the CDR3 is TGTGCCAGCAGTTGGGGCGGTAGCACTGAAGCTTTCTTT.

This clonotype was seen at least ten times. V gene TRBV5-4 combines with J gene TRBJ1-2, with 12 bases lining up with TRBD1. The CDR3 is made up of 16 amino acids. Germline CDR1 SGHNT, CDR2 YYREEE (reference sequence). Germline trimming cut 0 bases from V and 5 bases from J; bases unmatched to any gene: 5. The CDR3 DNA sequence: TGTGCCAGCAGCTTGGAGGGACAGGGGGCATGGTATGGCTACACCTTC. The encoded protein is CASSLEGQGAWYGYTF.

V and J are TRBV9 and TRBJ2-4; maybe TRBD2 (6 bases). The last part of the DNA fits TRBJ2-7 better; the J call may be wrong. Germline V gives CDR1 SGDLS, CDR2 YYNGEE. This CDR3 contains 14 residues. CDR3 in amino acids: CASSVVGDFSEQYF. The DNA for the CDR3 is TGTGCCAGCAGCGTAGTTGGGGACTTTAGCGAGCAGTACTTC.

This sequence joins TRBV20-1 and TRBJ2-7; D possibly corresponds to TRBD1 (6 bases). Per germline, CDR1 DFQATT and CDR2 SNEGSKA (reference sequence). The germline V and J ends were trimmed by 1 base and 0 bases, with 13 bases remaining between them. The CDR3 is 15 residues long. The CDR3 is CSARGPDRPSYEQYF. DNA of the CDR3: TGCAGTGCTAGAGGGCCCGACAGGCCCTCCTACGAGCAGTACTTC.

This clonotype has a single count. V is TRBV20-1 and J is TRBJ2-3, with 7 bases matching TRBD2. CDR3 size: 15 residues. Germline V CDR1 and CDR2: DFQATT, SNEGSKA (reference sequence). Losses at the gene ends were 6 bases for V and 2 bases for J; bases not matched to a gene: 11. The CDR3 coding sequence is TGCAGTGCCCCCAGGACTAGACGGGACACAGATACGCAGTATTTT. Its translation: CSAPRTRRDTDTQYF.

This clonotype was observed many times. This chain links TRBV5-1 with TRBJ2-5; a possible D gene is TRBD2 (5 bases). Between the trimmed V and J ends, which lost 8 bases and 2 bases, there was a span of 13 bases. Germline values: CDR1 SGHRS, CDR2 YFSETQ. This CDR3 is 13 amino acids long. Here the CDR3 reads CASSPGNQETQYF. The CDR3 nucleotides are TGCGCCAGTTCTCCGGGAAATCAAGAGACCCAGTACTTC.

CDR3 DNA: TGCAGCGTCTTGGATGGGACCTACGAGCAGTACTTC. It specifies CSVLDGTYEQYF. The J gene is TRBJ2-7, the V gene TRBV29-1; no reliable D call. The length of the CDR3 is 12 residues. V lost 6 bases and J lost 2, with 11 bases in between. Germline V CDR1 and CDR2: SQVTM, ANQGSEA.

CDR3 region: CSARTLAGAVEQFF. The CDR3 DNA reads as TGCAGTGCTAGAACCCTAGCGGGAGCAGTTGAGCAGTTCTTC. This rearrangement joins TRBV20-1 to TRBJ2-1; 10 bases are shared with TRBD2. In germline, CDR1 is DFQATT, CDR2 SNEGSKA (reference sequence). CDR3 length equals 14 residues. The trim removed 2 bases at V and 9 bases at J, leaving 7 bases unmatched.